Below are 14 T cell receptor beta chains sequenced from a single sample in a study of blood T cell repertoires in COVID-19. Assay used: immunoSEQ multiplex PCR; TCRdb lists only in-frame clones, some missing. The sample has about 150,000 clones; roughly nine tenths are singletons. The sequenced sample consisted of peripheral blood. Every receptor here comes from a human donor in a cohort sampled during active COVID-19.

The CDR3 DNA follows: TGTGCCAGCAGCCCCGGGGGGCCGGGAGAAAAACTGTTTTTT. Protein product: CASSPGGPGEKLFF. This rearrangement joins TRBV9 to TRBJ1-4, with D possibly matching TRBD1 (6 bases). This CDR3 contains 14 residues. Germline CDR1 is SGDLS and CDR2 is YYNGEE. With 4 bases removed from V and 8 bases from J, the gap between germline ends came to 15 bases.

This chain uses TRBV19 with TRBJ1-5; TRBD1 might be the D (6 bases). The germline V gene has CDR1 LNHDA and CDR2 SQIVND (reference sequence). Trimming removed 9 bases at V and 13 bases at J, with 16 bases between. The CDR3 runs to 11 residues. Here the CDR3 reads CASGIQGSQHF. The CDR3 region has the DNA TGTGCCAGCGGAATCCAGGGGTCTCAGCATTTT.

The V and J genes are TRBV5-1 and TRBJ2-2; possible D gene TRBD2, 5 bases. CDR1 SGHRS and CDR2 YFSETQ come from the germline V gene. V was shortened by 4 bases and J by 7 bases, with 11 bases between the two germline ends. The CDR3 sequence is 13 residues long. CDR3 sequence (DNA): TGCGCCAGCAGCCTTGAGGGAAACGGGGAGCTGTTTTTT. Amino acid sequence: CASSLEGNGELFF.

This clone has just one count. CDR3 in amino acids: CASSQDRAGSDEKLFF. CDR3 sequence (DNA): TGTGCCAGCTCACAGGACAGGGCTGGGAGTGATGAAAAACTGTTTTTT. The chain employs TRBV18 and TRBJ1-4; TRBD1 agrees at 8 bases. V shed 4 bases, J shed 6 bases, and the junction held 10 bases outside the gene matches. The CDR3 is 16 residues long. Germline V gene data show CDR1 as KGHSH and CDR2 as LQKENI.

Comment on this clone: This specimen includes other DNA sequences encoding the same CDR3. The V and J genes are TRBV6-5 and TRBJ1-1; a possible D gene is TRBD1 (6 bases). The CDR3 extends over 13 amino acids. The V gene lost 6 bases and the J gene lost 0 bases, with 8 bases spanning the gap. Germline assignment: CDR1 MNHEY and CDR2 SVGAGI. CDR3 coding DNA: TGTGCCAGCAGACAGGGCCTGAACACTGAAGCTTTCTTT. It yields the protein CASRQGLNTEAFF.

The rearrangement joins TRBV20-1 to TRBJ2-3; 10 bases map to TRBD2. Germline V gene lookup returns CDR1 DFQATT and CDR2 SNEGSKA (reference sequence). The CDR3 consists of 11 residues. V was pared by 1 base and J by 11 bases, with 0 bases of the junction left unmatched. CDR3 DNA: TGCAGTGCTAGAGCTAGCGGGGGGCAGTATTTT. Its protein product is CSARASGGQYF.

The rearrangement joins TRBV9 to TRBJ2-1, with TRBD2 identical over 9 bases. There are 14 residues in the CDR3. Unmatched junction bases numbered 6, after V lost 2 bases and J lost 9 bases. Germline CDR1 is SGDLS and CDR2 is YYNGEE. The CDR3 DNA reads TGTGCCAGCAGCGTTTTAGCGGGGGTGAGTGAGCAGTTCTTC. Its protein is CASSVLAGVSEQFF.

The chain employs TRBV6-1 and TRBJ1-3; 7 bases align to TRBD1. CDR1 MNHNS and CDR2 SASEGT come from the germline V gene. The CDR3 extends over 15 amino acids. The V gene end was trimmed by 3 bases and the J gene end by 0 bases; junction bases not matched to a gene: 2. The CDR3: CASSDDRDSGNTIYF. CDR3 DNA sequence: TGTGCCAGCAGTGACGACAGGGACTCTGGAAACACCATATATTTT.

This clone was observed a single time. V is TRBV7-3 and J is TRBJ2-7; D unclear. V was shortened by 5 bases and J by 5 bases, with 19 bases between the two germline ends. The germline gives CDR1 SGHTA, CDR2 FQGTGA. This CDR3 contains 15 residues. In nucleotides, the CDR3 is TGTGCCAGCAGCCCATCCCCCATCAGGCGCCACGAGCAGTACTTC. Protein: CASSPSPIRRHEQYF.

The CDR3 DNA follows: TGCGCCAGCAGCGCGGGACTTGCGACAGATACGCAGTATTTT. Amino acid sequence: CASSAGLATDTQYF. The chain combines TRBV5-1 with TRBJ2-3, with D possibly matching TRBD2 (6 bases). CDR1 SGHRS and CDR2 YFSETQ come from the germline V gene. This CDR3 spans 14 amino acids. V shed 4 bases and J shed 3 bases, with 12 bases lying between them.

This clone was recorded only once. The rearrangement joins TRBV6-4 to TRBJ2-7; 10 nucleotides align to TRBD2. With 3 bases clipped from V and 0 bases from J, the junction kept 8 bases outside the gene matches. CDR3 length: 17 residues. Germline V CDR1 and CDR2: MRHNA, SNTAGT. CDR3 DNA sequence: TGTGCCAGCAGTGAACCCCCGGGACTAGCGAGCTCCTACGAGCAGTACTTC. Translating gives CASSEPPGLASSYEQYF.

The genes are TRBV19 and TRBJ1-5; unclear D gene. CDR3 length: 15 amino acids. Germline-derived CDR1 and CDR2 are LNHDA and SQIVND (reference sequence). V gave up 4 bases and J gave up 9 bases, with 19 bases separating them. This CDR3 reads CASSSPWQAHGPQHF. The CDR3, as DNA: TGTGCCAGTAGTAGCCCCTGGCAGGCCCACGGGCCCCAGCATTTT.

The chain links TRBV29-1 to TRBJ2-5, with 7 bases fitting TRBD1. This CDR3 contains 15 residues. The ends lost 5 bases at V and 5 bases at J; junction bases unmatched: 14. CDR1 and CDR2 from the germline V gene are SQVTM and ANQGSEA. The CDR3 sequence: CSVPPKPQGRETQYF. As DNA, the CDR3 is TGCAGCGTTCCGCCAAAACCACAGGGGCGGGAGACCCAGTACTTC. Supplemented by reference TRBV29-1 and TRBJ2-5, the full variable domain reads SAVISQKPSRDICQRGTSLTIQCQVDSQVTMMFWYRQQPGQSLTLIATANQGSEATYESGFVIDKFPISRPNLTFSTLTVSNMSPEDSSIYLCSVPPKPQGRETQYFGPGTRLLVL.

The DNA for the CDR3 is TGCGCCAGCAGCGAGGCGACAGGGCCCACTGAAGCTTTCTTT. Residues: CASSEATGPTEAFF. V usage is TRBV5-1 and J usage is TRBJ1-1; 7 nucleotides match TRBD1. The CDR3 is made up of 14 amino acids. V gave up 4 bases and J gave up 4 bases; unmatched junction bases: 7. Germline V gene lookup returns CDR1 SGHRS and CDR2 YFSETQ.